These 14 T cell receptor beta chains were sequenced from one sample in a study of blood T cell repertoires in COVID-19. TCRdb's copy holds only in-frame clones and misses some; the assay was immunoSEQ multiplex PCR. The data contain 200,000 to 250,000 clones, around 88% of them singletons. The specimen sequenced was peripheral blood. These receptors all come from a young man with active or convalescent COVID-19.

J is TRBJ2-7 and V is TRBV9; D is possibly TRBD1 (5 bases). V shed 2 bases and J shed 2 bases, with 14 bases lying between them. The CDR3 length is 15 residues. The V gene's germline CDR1 is SGDLS and CDR2 YYNGEE. The CDR3 sequence is CASSVSVTEPYEQYF. The CDR3 DNA sequence: TGTGCCAGCAGCGTCTCCGTGACAGAGCCCTACGAGCAGTACTTC.

This chain joins TRBV11-2 and TRBJ1-4; TRBD1 agrees at 7 bases. This CDR3 contains 15 residues. The V gene's germline CDR1 is SGHAT and CDR2 FQNNGV. V was pared by 1 base and J by 5 bases, with 4 bases of the junction left unmatched. CDR3 loop: CASSLAGGLNEKLFF. The CDR3 DNA reads as TGTGCCAGCAGCTTAGCAGGGGGATTAAATGAAAAACTGTTTTTT.

The rearrangement joins TRBV10-2 to TRBJ1-5; TRBD1 is a possible D gene (6 bases). The CDR3 runs to 13 residues. V shed 6 bases and J shed 6 bases, with 12 bases lying between them. CDR1 is WSHSY, CDR2 SAAADI, per germline. Here the CDR3 DNA reads TGCGCCAGCAGCACAGGGCAGGCTCAGCCCCAGCATTTT. It codes for CASSTGQAQPQHF.

This clone occurred a few times. V is TRBV19 and J is TRBJ2-5, with a weak D call TRBD2 (5 bases). The CDR3 sequence is 14 residues long. The V end was cut by 3 bases, the J end by 2 bases, with 10 bases between. Germline CDR1 LNHDA, CDR2 SQIVND (reference sequence). CDR3 sequence (DNA): TGTGCCAGTAGTATGAGGGCCAGACAAGAGACCCAGTACTTC. As protein: CASSMRARQETQYF. The variable domain in full, with the rest retrieved from reference TRBV19 and TRBJ2-5, is DGGITQSPKYLFRKEGQNVTLSCEQNLNHDAMYWYRQDPGQGLRLIYYSQIVNDFQKGDIAEGYSVSREKKESFPLTVTSAQKNPTAFYLCASSMRARQETQYFGPGTRLLVL.

The chain links TRBV2 to TRBJ1-2, with a tentative D call TRBD1 (5 bases). This CDR3 spans 12 amino acids. The V end lost 5 bases, the J end lost 8 bases, and 12 bases lay between the germline ends. Per germline, CDR1 SNHLY and CDR2 FYNNEI. The DNA of the CDR3 is TGTGCCAGCAGTAGACGGGGGGAGGGCTACACCTTC. Translating gives CASSRRGEGYTF.

This chain uses TRBV20-1 with TRBJ2-1, with TRBD2 as a possible D gene (7 bases). Germline V gene sequence: CDR1 DFQATT, CDR2 SNEGSKA (reference sequence). This CDR3 contains 16 residues. V lost 3 bases, J lost 3 bases, and 18 bases lay in between. The CDR3: CSASPAGASYYNEQFF. The DNA for the CDR3 is TGCAGTGCTAGTCCCGCGGGGGCTTCTTACTACAATGAGCAGTTCTTC.

V gene TRBV28 combines with J gene TRBJ1-5; D not certain. From germline, CDR1 is MDHEN and CDR2 SYDVKM. V was clipped by 6 bases and J by 7 bases, with 16 bases between them. The CDR3 loop spans 14 amino acids. The CDR3: CASRPGGPGQPQHF. For the CDR3, the DNA is TGTGCCAGCAGACCAGGCGGCCCGGGACAGCCCCAGCATTTT.

The chain employs TRBV19 and TRBJ1-1, with 7 bases matching TRBD1. Germline trimming cut 6 bases from V and 0 bases from J; bases unmatched to any gene: 16. The CDR3 spans 18 residues. The V gene's germline CDR1 is LNHDA and CDR2 SQIVND (reference sequence). CDR3: CASSRPMTGYPVNTEAFF. The DNA for the CDR3 is TGTGCCAGTAGCCGCCCCATGACAGGGTACCCGGTGAACACTGAAGCTTTCTTT.

The chain joins TRBV11-2 to TRBJ1-1, with no clear D. The germline V gene encodes CDR1 SGHAT and CDR2 FQNNGV. With 3 bases removed from V and 1 base from J, the gap between germline ends came to 6 bases. The CDR3 runs 13 residues. DNA for the CDR3: TGTGCCAGCAGCTTTAACGGGAACACTGAAGCTTTCTTT. Residues: CASSFNGNTEAFF.

The chain couples TRBV6-6 to TRBJ1-4, with TRBD1 matching over 11 bases. CDR1 and CDR2 (germline): MNHNY, SVGAGI (reference sequence). The CDR3 contains 16 residues. Germline trimming cut 5 bases from V and 7 bases from J; bases unmatched to any gene: 9. The CDR3 protein is CASSNSRDRGFEKLFF. As DNA, the CDR3 is TGTGCCAGCAGTAATAGCCGGGACAGGGGGTTTGAAAAACTGTTTTTT.

CDR3 region: CASSLVTGGYTF. Here the CDR3 DNA reads TGTGCCAGCAGTTTAGTGACAGGCGGCTACACCTTC. The gene calls are TRBV12-3 or TRBV12-4 and TRBJ1-2; possibly TRBD1 for D (6 bases). The ends were cut back, 1 base at V and 8 bases at J, with 8 bases in the middle. This CDR3 contains 12 residues.

This chain links TRBV11-1 with TRBJ2-5, with 8 nucleotides matching TRBD1. Germline V CDR1 and CDR2: SGHAT, FQDESV (reference sequence). J lost 0 bases, V lost 5 bases, and 8 bases had no gene match. The CDR3 has 16 amino acids. CDR3 coding DNA: TGTGCCAGCAGCCCTGGGCAGGGGGCCTACCAAGAGACCCAGTACTTC. Translated, it gives CASSPGQGAYQETQYF.

The chain combines TRBV7-2 with TRBJ1-5; D is unresolved. V shed 1 base and J shed 5 bases, with 6 bases lying between them. The germline gives CDR1 SGHTA, CDR2 FQGNSA. CDR3 length: 13 residues. Here the CDR3 DNA reads TGTGCCAGCAGCTTAGTGGCCTATCAGCCCCAGCATTTT. Its translation is CASSLVAYQPQHF.

The CDR3 DNA sequence: TGTGCCACCAGTGATCCCGGACTAGCGGGAGGGCCGGGTACGCAGTATTTT. Its protein is CATSDPGLAGGPGTQYF. The J gene is TRBJ2-3, the V gene TRBV24-1; 15 bases line up with TRBD2. This CDR3 spans 17 amino acids. Germline assignment: CDR1 KGHDR and CDR2 SFDVKD. The trim removed 3 bases at V and 8 bases at J, leaving 8 bases unmatched.